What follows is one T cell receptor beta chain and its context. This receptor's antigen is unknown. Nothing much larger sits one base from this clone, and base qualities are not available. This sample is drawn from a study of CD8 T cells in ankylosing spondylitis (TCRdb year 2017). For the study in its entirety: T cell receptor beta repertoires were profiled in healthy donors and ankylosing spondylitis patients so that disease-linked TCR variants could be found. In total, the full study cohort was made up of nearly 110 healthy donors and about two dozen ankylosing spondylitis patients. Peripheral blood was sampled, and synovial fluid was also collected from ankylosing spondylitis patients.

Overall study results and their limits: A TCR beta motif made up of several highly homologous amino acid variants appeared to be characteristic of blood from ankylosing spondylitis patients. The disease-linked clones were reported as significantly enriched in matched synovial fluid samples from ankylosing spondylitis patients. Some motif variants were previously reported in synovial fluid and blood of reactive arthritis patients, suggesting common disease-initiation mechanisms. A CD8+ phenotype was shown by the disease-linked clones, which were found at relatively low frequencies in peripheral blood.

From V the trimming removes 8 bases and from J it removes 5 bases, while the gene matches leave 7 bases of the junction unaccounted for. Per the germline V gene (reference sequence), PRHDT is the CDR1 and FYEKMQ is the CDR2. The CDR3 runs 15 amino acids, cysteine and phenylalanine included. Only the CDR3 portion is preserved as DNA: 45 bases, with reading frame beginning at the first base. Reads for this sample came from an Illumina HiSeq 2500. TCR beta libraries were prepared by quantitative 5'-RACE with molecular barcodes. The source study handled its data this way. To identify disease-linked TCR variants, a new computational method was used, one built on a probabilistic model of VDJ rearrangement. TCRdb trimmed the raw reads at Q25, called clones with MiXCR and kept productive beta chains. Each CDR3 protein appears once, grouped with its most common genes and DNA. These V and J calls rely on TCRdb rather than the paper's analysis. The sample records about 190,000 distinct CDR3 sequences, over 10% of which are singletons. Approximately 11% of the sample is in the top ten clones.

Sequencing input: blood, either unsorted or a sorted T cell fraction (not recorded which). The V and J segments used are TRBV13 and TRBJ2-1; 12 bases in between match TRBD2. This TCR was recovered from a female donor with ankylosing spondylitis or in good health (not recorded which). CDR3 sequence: CASSPGLAGHNEQFF. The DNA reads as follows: TGTGCCAGCTCCCCGGGACTAGCGGGCCACAATGAGCAGTTCTTC.